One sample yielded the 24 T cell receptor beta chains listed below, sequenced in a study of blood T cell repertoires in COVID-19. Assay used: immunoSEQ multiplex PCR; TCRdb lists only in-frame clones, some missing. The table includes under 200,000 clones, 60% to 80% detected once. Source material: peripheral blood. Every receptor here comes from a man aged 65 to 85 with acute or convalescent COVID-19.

The CDR3: CASSSGGSNQPQHF. The CDR3 DNA sequence: TGTGCCAGCAGTTCAGGGGGGAGCAATCAGCCCCAGCATTTT. The chain carries TRBV28 and TRBJ1-5; 7 bases line up with TRBD1. Germline CDR1 reads MDHEN; CDR2 reads SYDVKM. The CDR3 is made up of 14 amino acids. V lost 4 bases, J lost 1 base, and 1 base stayed unmatched.

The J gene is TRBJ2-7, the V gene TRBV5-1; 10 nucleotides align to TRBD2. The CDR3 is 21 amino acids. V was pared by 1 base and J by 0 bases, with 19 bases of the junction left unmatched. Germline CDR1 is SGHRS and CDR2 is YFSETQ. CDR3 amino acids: CASSLRPTGLAGAGASYEQYF. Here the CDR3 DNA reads TGCGCCAGCAGCTTGCGTCCCACGGGGCTAGCGGGAGCCGGGGCCTCCTACGAGCAGTACTTC. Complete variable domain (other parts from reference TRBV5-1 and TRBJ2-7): KAGVTQTPRYLIKTRGQQVTLSCSPISGHRSVSWYQQTPGQGLQFLFEYFSETQRNKGNFPGRFSGRQFSNSRSEMNVSTLELGDSALYLCASSLRPTGLAGAGASYEQYFGPGTRLTVT.

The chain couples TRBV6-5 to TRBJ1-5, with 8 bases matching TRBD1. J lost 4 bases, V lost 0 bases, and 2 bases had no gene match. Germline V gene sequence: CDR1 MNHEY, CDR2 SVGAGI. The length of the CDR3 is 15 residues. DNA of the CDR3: TGTGCCAGCAGTTACTCCTGGACAGGGAATCAGCCCCAGCATTTT. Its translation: CASSYSWTGNQPQHF.

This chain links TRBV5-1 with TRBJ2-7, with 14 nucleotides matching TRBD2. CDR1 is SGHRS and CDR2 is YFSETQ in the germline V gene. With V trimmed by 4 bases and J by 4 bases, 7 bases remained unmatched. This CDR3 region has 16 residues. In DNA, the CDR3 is TGCGCCAGCAGCCCGGGACTAGCGGGAGTTGGTTACGAGCAGTACTTC. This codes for CASSPGLAGVGYEQYF.

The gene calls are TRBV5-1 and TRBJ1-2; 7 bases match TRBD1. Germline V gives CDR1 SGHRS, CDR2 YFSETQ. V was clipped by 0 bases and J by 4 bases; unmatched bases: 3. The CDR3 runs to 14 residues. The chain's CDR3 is CASSLDRGSYGYTF. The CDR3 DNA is TGCGCCAGCAGCTTGGACAGGGGAAGCTATGGCTACACCTTC.

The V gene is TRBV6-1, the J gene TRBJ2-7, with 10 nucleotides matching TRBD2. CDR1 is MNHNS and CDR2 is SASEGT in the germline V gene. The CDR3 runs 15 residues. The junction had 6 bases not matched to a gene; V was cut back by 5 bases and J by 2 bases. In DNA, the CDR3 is TGTGCCAGCAGTCATGGACTAGCGGAGACCTACGAGCAGTACTTC. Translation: CASSHGLAETYEQYF.

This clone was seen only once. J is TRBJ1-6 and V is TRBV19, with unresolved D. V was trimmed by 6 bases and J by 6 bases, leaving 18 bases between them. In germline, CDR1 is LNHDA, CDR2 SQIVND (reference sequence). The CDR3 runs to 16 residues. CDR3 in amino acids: CASRVGGSIPNSPLHF. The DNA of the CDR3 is TGTGCCAGTAGGGTTGGAGGGTCAATTCCTAATTCACCCCTCCACTTT.

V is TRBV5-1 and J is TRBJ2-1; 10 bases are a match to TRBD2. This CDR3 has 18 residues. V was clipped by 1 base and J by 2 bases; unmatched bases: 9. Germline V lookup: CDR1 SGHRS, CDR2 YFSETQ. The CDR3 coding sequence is TGCGCCAGCAGCTTGACCACAAAGCGGGAGGGCCCCTACAATGAGCAGTTCTTC. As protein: CASSLTTKREGPYNEQFF. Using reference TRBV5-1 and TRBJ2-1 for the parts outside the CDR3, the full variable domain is KAGVTQTPRYLIKTRGQQVTLSCSPISGHRSVSWYQQTPGQGLQFLFEYFSETQRNKGNFPGRFSGRQFSNSRSEMNVSTLELGDSALYLCASSLTTKREGPYNEQFFGPGTRLTVL.

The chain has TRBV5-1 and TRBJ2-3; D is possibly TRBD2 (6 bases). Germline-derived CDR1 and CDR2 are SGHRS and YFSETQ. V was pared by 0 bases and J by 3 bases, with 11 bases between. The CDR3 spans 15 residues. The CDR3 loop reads CASSLDPTRTDTQYF. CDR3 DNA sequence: TGCGCCAGCAGCTTGGACCCGACTAGAACAGATACGCAGTATTTT. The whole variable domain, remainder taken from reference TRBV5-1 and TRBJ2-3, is KAGVTQTPRYLIKTRGQQVTLSCSPISGHRSVSWYQQTPGQGLQFLFEYFSETQRNKGNFPGRFSGRQFSNSRSEMNVSTLELGDSALYLCASSLDPTRTDTQYFGPGTRLTVL.

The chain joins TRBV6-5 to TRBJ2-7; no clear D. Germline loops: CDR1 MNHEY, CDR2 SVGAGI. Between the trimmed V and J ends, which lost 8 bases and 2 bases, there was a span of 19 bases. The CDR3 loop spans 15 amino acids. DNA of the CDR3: TGTGCCAGCGATCGTAGTACTCGAGTGGCCTACGAGCAGTACTTC. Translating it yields CASDRSTRVAYEQYF.

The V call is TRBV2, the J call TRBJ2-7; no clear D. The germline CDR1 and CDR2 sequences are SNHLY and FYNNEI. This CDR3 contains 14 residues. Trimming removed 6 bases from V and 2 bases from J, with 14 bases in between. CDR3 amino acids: CASRADGGPYEQYF. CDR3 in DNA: TGTGCCAGCAGGGCTGACGGCGGTCCCTACGAGCAGTACTTC.

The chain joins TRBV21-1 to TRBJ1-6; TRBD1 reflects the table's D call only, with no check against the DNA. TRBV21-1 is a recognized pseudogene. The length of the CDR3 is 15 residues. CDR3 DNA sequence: TGTGCCAGCCAGGGACAGGGGGCGCAGAATTCACCCCTCCACTTT. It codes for CASQGQGAQNSPLHF.

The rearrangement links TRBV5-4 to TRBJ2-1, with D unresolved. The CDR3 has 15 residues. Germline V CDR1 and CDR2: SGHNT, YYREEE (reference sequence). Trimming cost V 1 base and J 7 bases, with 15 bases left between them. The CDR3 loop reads CASSLLPNAANEQFF. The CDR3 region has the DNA TGTGCCAGCAGCTTGCTCCCAAACGCGGCGAATGAGCAGTTCTTC.

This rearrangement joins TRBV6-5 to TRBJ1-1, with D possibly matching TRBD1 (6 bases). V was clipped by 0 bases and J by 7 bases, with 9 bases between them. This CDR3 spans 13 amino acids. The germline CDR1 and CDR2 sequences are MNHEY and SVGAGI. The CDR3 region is CASSYSQGLEAFF. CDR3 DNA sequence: TGTGCCAGCAGTTACTCACAGGGCCTTGAAGCTTTCTTT.

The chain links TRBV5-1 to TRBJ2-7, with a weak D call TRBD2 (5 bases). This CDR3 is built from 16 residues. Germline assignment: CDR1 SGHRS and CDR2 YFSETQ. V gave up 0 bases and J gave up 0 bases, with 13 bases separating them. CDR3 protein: CASSLAPGLSSYEQYF. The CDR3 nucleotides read TGCGCCAGCAGCTTGGCCCCAGGACTGAGCTCCTACGAGCAGTACTTC.

The DNA for the CDR3 is TGTGCCAGCACCTACGATGGGACTAGCGGGAGGGCGCAGTATTTT. It encodes CASTYDGTSGRAQYF. The rearrangement links TRBV6-5 to TRBJ2-3, with 16 positions matching TRBD2. The CDR3 extends over 15 amino acids. V trimming: 7 bases; J trimming: 10 bases; junction bases outside the gene matches: 8. Germline assignment: CDR1 MNHEY and CDR2 SVGAGI.

The CDR3 nucleotides read TGCGCCAGCAGGGAAACAGGGTTGAGCAATCAGCCCCAGCATTTT. Protein product: CASRETGLSNQPQHF. The V and J genes are TRBV10-2 and TRBJ1-5; tentatively, D is TRBD1 (6 bases). With 6 bases removed from V and 1 base from J, the gap between germline ends came to 13 bases. This CDR3 comprises 15 residues. Germline values: CDR1 WSHSY, CDR2 SAAADI.

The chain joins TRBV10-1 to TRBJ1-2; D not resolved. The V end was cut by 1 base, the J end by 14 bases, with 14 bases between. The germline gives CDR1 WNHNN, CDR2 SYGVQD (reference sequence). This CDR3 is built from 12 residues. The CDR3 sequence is CASSEYRPSRTF. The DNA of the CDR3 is TGCGCCAGCAGTGAGTACCGCCCCTCTAGGACCTTC.

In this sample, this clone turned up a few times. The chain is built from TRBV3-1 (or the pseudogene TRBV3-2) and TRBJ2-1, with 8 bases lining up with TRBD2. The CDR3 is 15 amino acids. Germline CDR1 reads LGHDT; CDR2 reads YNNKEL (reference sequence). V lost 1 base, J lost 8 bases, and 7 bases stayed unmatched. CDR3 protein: CASSQVSGSLDEQFF. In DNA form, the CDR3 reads TGTGCCAGCAGCCAAGTGAGCGGGAGTTTGGATGAGCAGTTCTTC.

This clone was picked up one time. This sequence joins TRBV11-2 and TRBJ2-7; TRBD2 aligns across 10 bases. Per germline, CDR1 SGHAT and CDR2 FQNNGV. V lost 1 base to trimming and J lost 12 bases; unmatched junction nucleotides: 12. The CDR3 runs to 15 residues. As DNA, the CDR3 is TGTGCCAGCAGCTTAGTAGGGGCTAGCGGGAGTGAACGGTACTTC. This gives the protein CASSLVGASGSERYF.

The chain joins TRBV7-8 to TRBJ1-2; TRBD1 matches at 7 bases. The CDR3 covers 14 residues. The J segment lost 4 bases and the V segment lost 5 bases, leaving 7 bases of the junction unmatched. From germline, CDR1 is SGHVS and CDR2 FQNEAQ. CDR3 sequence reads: CASSHGTATYGYTF. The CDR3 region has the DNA TGTGCCAGCAGCCACGGGACAGCCACCTATGGCTACACCTTC.

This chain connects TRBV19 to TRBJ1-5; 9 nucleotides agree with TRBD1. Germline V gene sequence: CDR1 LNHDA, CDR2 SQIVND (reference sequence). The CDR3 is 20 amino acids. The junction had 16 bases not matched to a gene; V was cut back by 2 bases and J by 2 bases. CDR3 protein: CASSIKPGWTGVVRNQPQHF. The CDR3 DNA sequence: TGTGCCAGTAGTATAAAGCCTGGGTGGACAGGGGTCGTTCGCAATCAGCCCCAGCATTTT.

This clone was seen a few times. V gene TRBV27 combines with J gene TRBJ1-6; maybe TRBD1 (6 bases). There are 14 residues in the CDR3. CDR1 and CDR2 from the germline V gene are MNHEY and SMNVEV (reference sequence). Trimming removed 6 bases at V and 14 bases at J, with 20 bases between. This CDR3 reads CASRNRVFQESLHF. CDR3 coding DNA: TGTGCCAGCAGAAACAGGGTTTTTCAGGAGTCCCTCCACTTT.

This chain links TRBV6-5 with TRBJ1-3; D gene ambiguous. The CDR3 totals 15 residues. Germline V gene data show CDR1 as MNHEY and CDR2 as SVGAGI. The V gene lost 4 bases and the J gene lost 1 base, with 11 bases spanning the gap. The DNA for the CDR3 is TGTGCCAGCAGTTTGACATTCCCTTCTGGAAACACCATATATTTT. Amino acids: CASSLTFPSGNTIYF.